A single sample gave rise to the 18 T cell receptor beta chains below, sequenced in a study of T cell responses to AZD1222 COVID-19 vaccine. This table comes from immunoSEQ multiplex PCR, and its TCRdb copy is limited to in-frame clones, with some not included. There are 140,000 to 150,000 clones in the sample; about 94% occur only once, and roughly 3.7% lies in the top ten. Sequenced material: peripheral blood, taken on day 0 of AZD1222 vaccination. The receptors were sampled from an adult in good health.

The chain couples TRBV10-2 to TRBJ2-1; the match to TRBD2 covers 8 bases. Germline assignment: CDR1 WSHSY and CDR2 SAAADI. This CDR3 comprises 16 residues. The V and J ends lost 7 bases and 2 bases, in that order; junction bases with no gene match: 10. CDR3: CASIRRAGGTYNEQFF. CDR3 sequence (DNA): TGCGCCAGCATAAGGAGGGCGGGAGGAACCTACAATGAGCAGTTCTTC.

The chain links TRBV12-3 or TRBV12-4 to TRBJ2-7; tentative D call: TRBD2 (5 bases). The CDR3 length is 12 residues. V dropped 7 bases and J dropped 7 bases, with 14 bases sitting between them. CDR3 DNA: TGTGCCAGCACCCGGGGAGCCAGGGAGCAGTACTTC. Translation gives CASTRGAREQYF.

This clone has just one count. The chain carries TRBV5-4 and TRBJ1-4; D remains unclear. Germline lookup yields CDR1 SGHNT and CDR2 YYREEE (reference sequence). The CDR3 length is 13 residues. The V end was cut by 0 bases, the J end by 8 bases, with 8 bases between. The CDR3: CASSLAGREKLFF. DNA of the CDR3: TGTGCCAGCAGCTTGGCCGGGAGGGAAAAACTGTTTTTT.

The genes are TRBV3-1 (or the pseudogene TRBV3-2) and TRBJ2-3, with a possible D match to TRBD1 (5 bases). The germline gives CDR1 LGHDT, CDR2 YNNKEL (reference sequence). The CDR3 is 12 amino acids. The V end lost 6 bases, the J end lost 6 bases, and 10 bases lay between the germline ends. The CDR3 nucleotides are TGTGCCAGCAGTGGGGCGGCGGATACGCAGTATTTT. Amino acid sequence: CASSGAADTQYF.

This chain joins TRBV19 and TRBJ2-1, with D perhaps matching TRBD1 (6 bases). CDR3 size: 13 residues. Trimming took off 8 bases at V and 5 bases at J, with 13 bases between the two ends. CDR1 and CDR2 from the germline V gene are LNHDA and SQIVND (reference sequence). The CDR3 coding sequence is TGTGCCAGTTTCAAACAGGGTAACAATGAGCAGTTCTTC. It encodes CASFKQGNNEQFF.

The chain links TRBV6-5 to TRBJ2-1; the D is unclear. V was pared by 11 bases and J by 8 bases, with 10 bases between. There are 10 residues in the CDR3. The germline V gene encodes CDR1 MNHEY and CDR2 SVGAGI. The CDR3 reads CARGVDEQFF. The CDR3 bases are TGTGCCCGAGGAGTAGATGAGCAGTTCTTC.

The V gene is TRBV7-9, the J gene TRBJ2-1; 11 positions match TRBD1. The CDR3 length is 15 residues. Germline V gene lookup returns CDR1 SEHNR and CDR2 FQNEAQ (reference sequence). V was pared by 4 bases and J by 5 bases, with 4 bases of the junction left unmatched. The CDR3 protein is CASSYPGQGDNEQFF. DNA of the CDR3: TGTGCCAGCAGCTACCCGGGACAGGGGGACAATGAGCAGTTCTTC.

The chain combines TRBV11-2 with TRBJ2-7, with D uncertain. CDR3 length: 14 residues. Germline loops: CDR1 SGHAT, CDR2 FQNNGV. Deletions cut 3 bases from V and 3 bases from J, with 12 bases between. The CDR3 sequence is CASSFSGLLYEQYF. The CDR3 region has the DNA TGTGCCAGCAGCTTCTCAGGCCTCCTCTACGAGCAGTACTTC.

Note on this clone: The same CDR3 can be traced to other DNA sequences in this sample. This chain joins TRBV7-9 and TRBJ1-4; the D gene is possibly TRBD1 (5 bases). Germline values: CDR1 SEHNR, CDR2 FQNEAQ (reference sequence). Trimming removed 3 bases at V and 7 bases at J, with 9 bases between. This CDR3 region has 13 residues. CDR3 DNA sequence: TGTGCCAGCAGCTTCGGCCAGGGTGAAAAACTGTTTTTT. Amino acid sequence: CASSFGQGEKLFF.

The chain joins TRBV21-1 to TRBJ1-2. TRBV21-1 is annotated as a pseudogene. The CDR3 totals 10 residues. The CDR3 DNA follows: TGTGCCAGCAACCCGCCTGGCTACACCTTC. Amino acids: CASNPPGYTF.

J is TRBJ1-3 and V is TRBV5-1; no firm D call. Germline CDR1 SGHRS, CDR2 YFSETQ. V lost 0 bases to trimming and J lost 0 bases, with 10 bases between them. The CDR3 totals 16 residues. This CDR3 reads CASSLGRMPSGNTIYF. The CDR3 DNA sequence: TGCGCCAGCAGCTTGGGACGGATGCCCTCTGGAAACACCATATATTTT.

The chain employs TRBV12-3 or TRBV12-4 and TRBJ2-1; D may correspond to TRBD1 or TRBD2 (5 bases each). Trimming left V 5 bases short and J 12 bases short, with 17 bases between. The CDR3 covers 13 residues. The CDR3 bases are TGTGCCAGCAGTCGTTCAGGGTTTGGAGGGCAGTTCTTC. Amino acid sequence: CASSRSGFGGQFF.

CDR3 residues: CASRPGPHYGYTF. CDR3 nucleotides: TGTGCCAGCAGACCGGGCCCCCACTATGGCTACACCTTC. V usage is TRBV27 and J usage is TRBJ1-2, with D hard to call. The V gene lost 6 bases and the J gene lost 3 bases, with 11 bases spanning the gap. The CDR3 extends over 13 amino acids. Per the germline V gene, CDR1 is MNHEY and CDR2 is SMNVEV (reference sequence).

This chain connects TRBV14 to TRBJ1-1, with D uncertain. In germline, CDR1 is SGHDN, CDR2 FVKESK. With 1 base removed from V and 1 base from J, the gap between germline ends came to 13 bases. CDR3 length equals 16 residues. The CDR3 spells CASSQGLLLGNTEAFF. The CDR3 DNA is TGTGCCAGCAGCCAAGGCCTTTTACTCGGGAACACTGAAGCTTTCTTT.

The gene calls are TRBV6-6 and TRBJ1-2, with 8 nucleotides matching TRBD1. J lost 3 bases, V lost 6 bases, and 6 bases had no gene match. The CDR3 is 14 residues long. From germline, CDR1 is MNHNY and CDR2 SVGAGI (reference sequence). The CDR3 bases are TGTGCCAGCAGGACGGACAGGGAGGACTATGGCTACACCTTC. Translation gives CASRTDREDYGYTF.

The genes are TRBV19 and TRBJ2-1; D is undetermined. Trimming removed 5 bases at V and 7 bases at J, with 9 bases between. Germline-derived CDR1 and CDR2 are LNHDA and SQIVND (reference sequence). CDR3 size: 12 residues. CDR3 in amino acids: CASSDRINEQFF. The CDR3 bases are TGTGCCAGTAGTGACCGGATTAATGAGCAGTTCTTC.

The chain links TRBV2 to TRBJ2-7; 13 positions agree with TRBD2. There are 14 residues in the CDR3. V trimming: 6 bases; J trimming: 5 bases; junction bases outside the gene matches: 4. The germline V gene has CDR1 SNHLY and CDR2 FYNNEI. The CDR3 sequence is CASRHTSGRDEQYF. Written as DNA, the CDR3 is TGTGCCAGCAGGCACACTAGCGGGAGGGACGAGCAGTACTTC.

V gene TRBV28 combines with J gene TRBJ1-2, with D perhaps matching TRBD1 (6 bases). CDR1 is MDHEN, CDR2 SYDVKM, per germline. The CDR3 sequence is 15 residues long. The V gene lost 6 bases and the J gene lost 1 base, with 15 bases spanning the gap. CDR3 loop: CASRSAGTYNYGYTF. The CDR3 DNA reads as TGTGCCAGCAGGTCCGCCGGGACATATAACTATGGCTACACCTTC.